This TCR beta chain stems from a study of T-cell reconstitution after alpha-beta-depleted transplantation in children. TCRbeta library construction was performed incorporating unique molecular identifiers. In TCRdb, the PCR reads were re-called with MiXCR into one record per CDR3 protein. This sample yields 300,000 or so distinct CDR3 sequences, of which roughly 21% are seen a single time; around 9.9% belongs to the top ten. The sample consisted of PBMCs, mostly from graft donor cells, taken 180 days after TCRalphabeta/CD19-depleted stem cell transplant. The clonotype was recovered from a male patient aged 5 to 17 who had a stem cell transplant for acute lymphoblastic leukemia, so the T cells may come from the graft donor.

CDR3 residues: CASSRPGNTIYF. DNA of the CDR3: TGTGCCAGTTCGAGGCCTGGAAACACCATATATTTT. V usage is TRBV3-1 and J usage is TRBJ1-3, with D unresolved. The CDR3 contains 12 residues. Per germline, CDR1 LGHDT and CDR2 YNNKEL (reference sequence). V was pared by 9 bases and J by 2 bases, with 8 bases between.